The 17 T cell receptor beta chains given below trace back to one sample, sequenced in a study of blood T cell repertoires in COVID-19. TCRdb's table, derived via immunoSEQ multiplex PCR, lists solely in-frame clones and lacks some. The sample holds fewer than 75,000 clones, over 75% seen once. Sequencing was performed on peripheral blood. The origin of the receptors is a man in his 70s with acute or convalescent COVID-19.

V is TRBV10-3 and J is TRBJ2-4, with TRBD1 as a possible D gene (6 bases). With 6 bases removed from V and 5 bases from J, the gap between germline ends came to 20 bases. In germline, CDR1 is ENHRY, CDR2 SYGVKD. This CDR3 region has 16 residues. CDR3 loop: CAISPTELTGQNIQYF. DNA for the CDR3: TGTGCCATCAGCCCAACTGAGTTGACAGGACAAAACATTCAGTACTTC.

The chain couples TRBV9 to TRBJ2-3; D unresolved. Trimming cost V 5 bases and J 0 bases, with 16 bases left between them. Germline values: CDR1 SGDLS, CDR2 YYNGEE. This CDR3 is built from 16 residues. DNA for the CDR3: TGTGCCAGCAGTCTCCTCCCAGGCTCGAGCACAGATACGCAGTATTTT. Encoded protein: CASSLLPGSSTDTQYF.

The chain recombines TRBV30 with TRBJ1-5; TRBD1 aligns across 7 bases. This CDR3 spans 16 amino acids. CDR1 and CDR2 (germline): GTSNPN, SVGIG (reference sequence). V lost 2 bases to trimming and J lost 3 bases; unmatched junction nucleotides: 10. The CDR3: CAWSIQGVRINQPQHF. CDR3 in DNA: TGTGCCTGGAGTATCCAGGGGGTGCGGATCAATCAGCCCCAGCATTTT.

The rearrangement joins TRBV6-6 to TRBJ1-2; maybe TRBD1 (6 bases). Germline assignment: CDR1 MNHNY and CDR2 SVGAGI (reference sequence). This CDR3 region has 15 residues. The germline V and J ends were trimmed by 2 bases and 5 bases, with 15 bases remaining between them. In DNA form, the CDR3 reads TGTGCCAGCAGTTACGGGGCAGGGGCCCTTTATGGCTACACCTTC. It yields the protein CASSYGAGALYGYTF.

The rearrangement joins TRBV7-8 to TRBJ1-4; possibly TRBD1 for D (6 bases). Trimming shortened V by 0 bases and J by 8 bases, and 19 bases separated the two germline ends. Looked up from germline, CDR1 is SGHVS and CDR2 is FQNEAQ. CDR3 length equals 17 residues. This CDR3 is CASSLAPQGWTGEKLFF. DNA for the CDR3: TGTGCCAGCAGCTTAGCACCTCAGGGGTGGACTGGCGAAAAACTGTTTTTT.

V is TRBV5-4 and J is TRBJ2-7, with D possibly TRBD2 on 6 matching bases. Germline CDR1 SGHNT, CDR2 YYREEE (reference sequence). The V gene lost 4 bases and the J gene lost 0 bases, with 11 bases spanning the gap. This CDR3 has 14 amino acids. The DNA for the CDR3 is TGTGCCAGCAGCCAGGGACTTATCTCCTACGAGCAGTACTTC. It encodes CASSQGLISYEQYF.

V is TRBV30 and J is TRBJ1-2, with D tentatively TRBD1 (5 bases). The CDR3 consists of 13 residues. Trimming pared 3 bases from V and 11 bases from J, leaving 19 bases between. Germline assignment: CDR1 GTSNPN and CDR2 SVGIG (reference sequence). The CDR3 loop is CAWSLTASLSYTF. DNA of the CDR3: TGTGCCTGGAGCTTGACAGCGTCCCTATCGTACACCTTC.

The chain combines TRBV19 with TRBJ2-2; tentatively, D is TRBD1 (6 bases). The CDR3 consists of 14 residues. Germline CDR1 reads LNHDA; CDR2 reads SQIVND (reference sequence). The V end lost 0 bases, the J end lost 4 bases, and 6 bases lay between the germline ends. CDR3: CASSIDRGTGELFF. CDR3 DNA sequence: TGTGCCAGTAGTATAGACAGGGGCACCGGGGAGCTGTTTTTT.

The gene calls are TRBV7-8 and TRBJ2-7; tentative D call: TRBD1 (7 bases). The CDR3 has 16 amino acids. Between the trimmed V and J ends, which lost 5 bases and 7 bases, there was a span of 24 bases. Per the germline V gene, CDR1 is SGHVS and CDR2 is FQNEAQ. The DNA of the CDR3 is TGTGCCAGCAGCCCTCATTCAGGGGGGCCGGGGGATGAGCAGTACTTC. Its translation is CASSPHSGGPGDEQYF.

Turning to this clone: A junction boundary mismatches the germline segment, possibly from a read error. The chain employs TRBV7-3 and TRBJ2-1, with D unresolved. The CDR3 contains 15 residues. Per germline, CDR1 SGHTA and CDR2 FQGTGA. The CDR3 loop reads CASSVTPSSYNEQFF. In DNA, the CDR3 is TGTGCCAGCAGCGTAACTCCGAGCTCCTACAATGAGCAGTTCTTC. The full variable domain, in which reference TRBV7-3 and TRBJ2-1 provide the parts outside the CDR3, is GAGVSQTPSNKVTEKGKYVELRCDPISGHTALYWYRQSLGQGPEFLIYFQGTGAADDSGLPNDRFFAVRPEGSVSTLKIQRTERGDSAVYLCASSVTPSSYNEQFFGPGTRLTVL.

V usage is TRBV19 and J usage is TRBJ2-3; TRBD2 might be the D (5 bases). The germline V gene has CDR1 LNHDA and CDR2 SQIVND (reference sequence). Deletions cut 3 bases from V and 2 bases from J, with 9 bases between. The CDR3 is 14 amino acids. Written as DNA, the CDR3 is TGTGCCAGTAGTATTAGCGAAGTCACAGATACGCAGTATTTT. Its translation: CASSISEVTDTQYF.

This chain joins TRBV18 and TRBJ2-7; D possibly corresponds to TRBD2 (6 bases). There are 14 residues in the CDR3. Trimming cost V 3 bases and J 0 bases, with 9 bases left between them. Germline V lookup: CDR1 KGHSH, CDR2 LQKENI. The CDR3 coding sequence is TGTGCCAGCTCACCGAGGCGGGACTCCTACGAGCAGTACTTC. It encodes CASSPRRDSYEQYF.

The chain has TRBV5-5 and TRBJ1-1, with no clear D. The ends were cut back, 3 bases at V and 7 bases at J, with 10 bases in the middle. The length of the CDR3 is 12 residues. The germline gives CDR1 SGHKS, CDR2 YYEKEE (reference sequence). In DNA, the CDR3 is TGTGCCAGCAGCTCCCCAGGCAATGAAGCTTTCTTT. Amino acid sequence: CASSSPGNEAFF.

The chain couples TRBV2 to TRBJ1-6; D might be TRBD1 (6 bases). In germline, CDR1 is SNHLY, CDR2 FYNNEI. V was clipped by 4 bases and J by 7 bases, with 14 bases between them. This CDR3 has 15 residues. In nucleotides, the CDR3 is TGTGCCAGCAGTGGACAGAGGACAGAAAATTCACCCCTCCACTTT. Translated, it gives CASSGQRTENSPLHF.

This chain uses TRBV5-1 with TRBJ2-5, with no clear D. The CDR3 extends over 13 amino acids. CDR1 is SGHRS, CDR2 YFSETQ, per germline. Deletions cut 2 bases from V and 2 bases from J, with 7 bases between. For the CDR3, the DNA is TGCGCCAGCAGCTTCCGGGTTCAAGAGACCCAGTACTTC. As protein: CASSFRVQETQYF.

This sequence joins TRBV9 and TRBJ2-2, with TRBD1 matching over 8 bases. The V segment lost 5 bases and the J segment 8 bases; nucleotides outside the gene matches: 8. The CDR3 runs 14 residues. CDR1 is SGDLS and CDR2 is YYNGEE in the germline V gene. This CDR3 is CASRWQGASGELFF. DNA of the CDR3: TGTGCCAGCAGATGGCAGGGGGCTTCGGGGGAGCTGTTTTTT.

The table lists this clone with a count of one. V gene TRBV5-1 combines with J gene TRBJ1-1; D unclear. The V end was cut by 0 bases, the J end by 5 bases, with 11 bases between. The CDR3 is 14 amino acids. Germline loops: CDR1 SGHRS, CDR2 YFSETQ. CDR3 in amino acids: CASSLVLGGTEAFF. The CDR3 DNA reads TGCGCCAGCAGCTTGGTATTGGGCGGGACTGAAGCTTTCTTT.